The text below deals with one T cell receptor beta chain. Its antigen remains unidentified. No base quality values were provided; no much bigger clone lies one nucleotide off. The collaborating institutions used their own protocols to collect whole blood in K2EDTA tubes. Collaborator samples were shipped for TCRbeta analysis as frozen whole blood, isolated PBMCs, or DNA extracted from either sample type. This sample is drawn from a study of blood T cell repertoires in COVID-19 (dated by TCRdb to about 2020). Study-wide context: Samples covering the acute and convalescent phases of COVID-19 were provided by collaborators in the United States, Italy and Spain. The prospective study material was composed of cDNA or gDNA derived from T cells, B-cell-depleted T cells, or PBMCs. The dataset comprised deeply sampled blood TCRbeta repertoires from subjects exposed to, actively infected with, or recovered from COVID-19. The sample metadata nearly always contained a de-identified subject ID, COVID-19 status, age in years and sex. The repertoires were made available in a free public database intended to serve as a resource for research on the immune response to SARS-CoV-2. Where available, HLA class I and class II types were obtained from metadata supplied by the sample provider rather than from assay-based typing. Samples came from the ongoing ImmuneRACE study (first 160 participants) plus 1,254 subjects from 6 global collaborators.

Summary of the overall study and its limitations: The amount of clinical and demographic metadata varied by source and participant and was provided uncurated.

TCRbeta CDR3 regions were amplified from genomic DNA by means of the immunoSEQ Assay, a bias-controlled multiplex PCR. The paper's data handling went like this. Nucleated cell counts per sample were estimated from amplification of reference gene primers within the assay. To quantify the absolute abundance of each unique TCRbeta CDR3 rearrangement, sequence reads were collapsed and filtered. For each sample, productive Simpson clonality was calculated by taking the square root of Simpson's diversity index across productive rearrangements. TCRdb mirrors the immuneACCESS table, restricted to in-frame sequences. Some clones are absent from its copies; in checked studies, under half trace to an unresolved V gene, and the reason for the others is unknown. V and J calls and clone size are given by that table; D and trimming were obtained from the DNA. The sample table contains about 200,000 clones; only one count was recorded for roughly 75% of them. Of the sample, 4.5% to 7% falls within the top ten clones.

The sequencing sample was made of peripheral blood. This clonotype was sampled from a woman in her sixties or seventies with acute or convalescent COVID-19.

The CDR3 here reads CASSPRGSGQNTGELFF. In nucleotides, the sequence is TGTGCCAGCAGTCCTCGAGGTAGCGGGCAAAACACCGGGGAGCTGTTTTTT. The receptor chain draws on TRBV27 and TRBJ2-2; 7 middle bases align to TRBD2. Sequences MNHEY (CDR1) and SMNVEV (CDR2) are obtained from the germline V gene (reference sequence). Including the terminal cysteine and phenylalanine, the CDR3 comprises 17 residues. Only the CDR3 DNA stays, 51 bases, in frame from base 1. Relative to germline, V is missing 5 bases and J is missing 2 bases, with 11 bases of the junction outside any gene match.